The next 21 T cell receptor beta chains were all read from a single sample in a study of CD8 T cells in ankylosing spondylitis (dated by TCRdb to the late 2010s). The library relied on 5' RACE. TCRdb lists the instrument as Illumina HiSeq 2500. The raw public data were reprocessed by TCRdb itself: fastp quality trimming at Q25, MiXCR clonotype calling, in-frame beta chains only. Each CDR3 protein gets just one entry, which takes the most common genes and DNA from the rows behind it. This sample holds about 500,000 distinct CDR3 sequences; roughly 13% were observed only once. Approximately 7% of the sample goes to the ten largest clones. Summary of the overall study and its limitations: Blood from ankylosing spondylitis patients appeared to be characterized by a TCR beta motif composed of 7 to 9 highly homologous amino acid variants.

Their antigen targets remain unknown. Specimen: blood, either unsorted or a sorted T cell fraction (not recorded which). Receptor source: a male donor with ankylosing spondylitis.

This clonotype has ten or more counts. The rearrangement uses TRBV4-1 and TRBJ1-4, with no clear D. With 0 bases removed from V and 12 bases from J, the gap between germline ends came to 14 bases. The CDR3 loop spans 14 amino acids. Germline CDR1 is MGHRA and CDR2 is YSYEKL. The DNA of the CDR3 is TGCGCCAGCAGCCAAGATCGACTAGGCCGGGAACTGTTTTTT. This sequence encodes CASSQDRLGRELFF.

The table lists this clonotype with a few counts. The chain is built from TRBV20-1 and TRBJ2-7; 7 bases align to TRBD1. J was trimmed by 2 bases and V by 0 bases; bases with no gene match: 7. This CDR3 has 15 residues. Germline values: CDR1 DFQATT, CDR2 SNEGSKA (reference sequence). The DNA for the CDR3 is TGCAGTGCTAGAGATCAAGGACAGGCGACCTACGAGCAGTACTTC. It translates to CSARDQGQATYEQYF.

The J gene is TRBJ2-1, the V gene TRBV4-1; tentatively, D is TRBD2 (6 bases). The CDR3 is 15 residues long. Trimming cost V 2 bases and J 5 bases, with 13 bases left between them. Germline loops: CDR1 MGHRA, CDR2 YSYEKL. CDR3 DNA sequence: TGCGCCAGCAGCCAACCTCGGGAGAAGGACAATGAGCAGTTCTTC. It is translated as CASSQPREKDNEQFF.

This chain connects TRBV20-1 to TRBJ2-1, with TRBD2 matching 9 bases. The CDR3 extends over 11 amino acids. Germline-derived CDR1 and CDR2 are DFQATT and SNEGSKA (reference sequence). The V gene end was trimmed by 5 bases and the J gene end by 9 bases; junction bases not matched to a gene: 2. The CDR3 DNA reads TGCAGTGCTGGTAGCGGGGGTGAGCAGTTCTTC. This sequence encodes CSAGSGGEQFF.

V gene TRBV29-1 combines with J gene TRBJ1-1, with no clear D. The CDR3 extends over 12 amino acids. V lost 7 bases, J lost 6 bases, and 15 bases lay in between. The germline V gene encodes CDR1 SQVTM and CDR2 ANQGSEA. The CDR3: CSAGGQASEAFF. The DNA for the CDR3 is TGCAGCGCCGGTGGGCAGGCTTCTGAAGCTTTCTTT.

This clonotype was recorded a few times. This chain connects TRBV20-1 to TRBJ1-1; 8 bases are shared with TRBD1. Germline V gene lookup returns CDR1 DFQATT and CDR2 SNEGSKA (reference sequence). J gave up 0 bases and V 3 bases, and 9 bases lay outside the gene matches. This CDR3 contains 16 residues. CDR3 region: CSARGRTGPMNTEAFF. The CDR3 region has the DNA TGCAGTGCTAGGGGTAGGACAGGGCCCATGAACACTGAAGCTTTCTTT.

The CDR3 sequence: CASTRLGLYDNEQFF. The DNA for the CDR3 is TGTGCCAGCACTAGGTTGGGCCTATACGACAATGAGCAGTTCTTC. The chain couples TRBV27 to TRBJ2-1; D gene uncertain. CDR3 length equals 15 residues. Germline V CDR1 and CDR2: MNHEY, SMNVEV (reference sequence). V lost 7 bases and J lost 5, with 18 bases in between.

The V call is TRBV5-6, the J call TRBJ2-7; D is perhaps TRBD1 (6 bases). Germline V gene lookup returns CDR1 SGHDT and CDR2 YYEEEE. The CDR3 length is 13 residues. V lost 4 bases and J 3 bases, leaving 11 bases between the germline ends. The CDR3 nucleotides are TGTGCCAGCAGCCGTCGGACAGTCTACGAGCAGTACGTC. Its protein product is CASSRRTVYEQYV.

The rearrangement links TRBV4-1 to TRBJ1-3; 8 bases fit TRBD1. This CDR3 is built from 17 residues. Germline V gene sequence: CDR1 MGHRA, CDR2 YSYEKL. The V and J ends lost 1 base and 2 bases, in that order; junction bases with no gene match: 7. The CDR3 bases are TGCGCCAGCAGCCAAGGACCACCGGGACAGGCTGGAAACACCATATATTTT. Translated: CASSQGPPGQAGNTIYF.

The table lists this clonotype with a few counts. The chain links TRBV15 to TRBJ2-4; 7 bases map to TRBD1. Germline CDR1 reads LNHNV; CDR2 reads YYDKDF (reference sequence). Trimming removed 2 bases from V and 5 bases from J; junction bases left unmatched: 12. CDR3 length: 17 amino acids. The DNA for the CDR3 is TGTGCCACCAGCAGAAGATTAGGGGGCACGAGTGAAAACATTCAGTACTTC. The encoded protein is CATSRRLGGTSENIQYF. The full variable domain, rest sourced from reference TRBV15 and TRBJ2-4, is DAMVIQNPRYQVTQFGKPVTLSCSQTLNHNVMYWYQQKSSQAPKLLFHYYDKDFNNEADTPDNFQSRRPNTSFCFLDIRSPGLGDTAMYLCATSRRLGGTSENIQYFGAGTRLSVL.

This clonotype has a handful of counts. J is TRBJ1-1 and V is TRBV3-1; possibly TRBD1 for D (6 bases). Germline loops: CDR1 LGHDT, CDR2 YNNKEL (reference sequence). The CDR3 has 15 residues. V gave up 1 base and J gave up 1 base, with 10 bases separating them. CDR3 nucleotide sequence: TGTGCCAGCAGCCAAGGGGACACAGGGAACACTGAAGCTTTCTTT. Its translation: CASSQGDTGNTEAFF.

This clonotype was observed a handful of times. V gene TRBV27 combines with J gene TRBJ1-5, with TRBD1 matching over 9 bases. Per the germline V gene, CDR1 is MNHEY and CDR2 is SMNVEV (reference sequence). CDR3 length equals 15 residues. J gave up 7 bases and V 6 bases, and 10 bases lay outside the gene matches. The DNA of the CDR3 is TGTGCCAGCAGCCCCGGGACAGGGATGGACCAGCCCCAGCATTTT. Protein product: CASSPGTGMDQPQHF.

Ten or more counts support this clonotype. The gene calls are TRBV12-3 or TRBV12-4 and TRBJ2-5; D not resolved. V gave up 7 bases and J gave up 5 bases, with 17 bases separating them. The length of the CDR3 is 14 residues. The DNA of the CDR3 is TGTGCCAGCACCCAAACCCGGATCGGGGAGACCCAGTACTTC. Translation: CASTQTRIGETQYF.

Remarks on this clonotype: An end of the junction differs from the germline gene, which may be a read error. CDR3: CSADRGSTNVKLFF. The CDR3 DNA reads as TGCAGTGCCGACAGGGGGAGTACTAATGTAAAACTGTTTTTT. V is TRBV20-1 and J is TRBJ1-4; 9 bases map to TRBD1. The germline V gene has CDR1 DFQATT and CDR2 SNEGSKA (reference sequence). The CDR3 runs to 14 residues.

This clonotype was seen a handful of times. The chain recombines TRBV20-1 with TRBJ2-7; D perhaps matches TRBD1 (6 bases). The V and J ends lost 5 bases and 0 bases respectively, with 8 bases between them. CDR1 is DFQATT and CDR2 is SNEGSKA in the germline V gene (reference sequence). The CDR3 loop spans 12 amino acids. DNA for the CDR3: TGCAGTGCTTACAGGGACTCCTACGAGCAGTACGTC. Its translation: CSAYRDSYEQYV.

This clonotype was observed once. The chain joins TRBV10-3 to TRBJ1-1; 7 nucleotides align to TRBD1. With 4 bases clipped from V and 4 bases from J, the junction kept 9 bases outside the gene matches. CDR1 is ENHRY, CDR2 SYGVKD, per germline. This CDR3 is built from 15 residues. CDR3 DNA sequence: TGTGCCATCAGTGGGGACAGCCGGGGGTTCACTGAAGCTTTCTTT. As protein: CAISGDSRGFTEAFF.

This clonotype was detected only a few times. This sequence joins TRBV20-1 and TRBJ2-7; possible D gene TRBD1, 5 bases. The CDR3 extends over 14 amino acids. V was trimmed by 0 bases and J by 1 base, leaving 10 bases between them. From germline, CDR1 is DFQATT and CDR2 SNEGSKA (reference sequence). This CDR3 reads CSARDGRASYEQYF. CDR3 bases: TGCAGTGCTAGAGATGGCAGGGCGTCCTACGAGCAGTACTTC.

This clonotype occurred a few times. The chain recombines TRBV14 with TRBJ2-7; either TRBD1 or TRBD2 may fit D (5 bases each). Trimming removed 4 bases at V and 4 bases at J, with 14 bases between. Germline V gives CDR1 SGHDN, CDR2 FVKESK. The CDR3 loop spans 14 amino acids. In DNA, the CDR3 is TGTGCCAGCAGCCCCCGGGACCAGTTATACGAGCAGTACGTC. It translates to CASSPRDQLYEQYV.

The gene calls are TRBV5-6 and TRBJ1-3; no definite D call. V was clipped by 2 bases and J by 2 bases, with 17 bases between them. Germline CDR1 reads SGHDT; CDR2 reads YYEEEE. This CDR3 has 17 residues. This CDR3 reads CASSFQSGPLTGNTIYF. The DNA of the CDR3 is TGTGCCAGCAGCTTTCAATCTGGGCCACTCACTGGAAACACCATATATTTT.

This clonotype turned up a few times. The rearrangement uses TRBV7-8 and TRBJ1-5; 7 bases are shared with TRBD1. This CDR3 region has 16 residues. V shed 1 base, J shed 5 bases, and the junction held 8 bases outside the gene matches. Germline V gene lookup returns CDR1 SGHVS and CDR2 FQNEAQ. CDR3 in DNA: TGTGCCAGCAGCTTAGTCCAGGGGGATCGACATCAGCCCCAGCATTTT. Amino acid sequence: CASSLVQGDRHQPQHF. The full variable domain, with the rest looked up from reference TRBV7-8 and TRBJ1-5, is GAGVSQSPRYKVAKRGQDVALRCDPISGHVSLFWYQQALGQGPEFLTYFQNEAQLDKSGLPSDRFFAERPEGSVSTLKIQRTQQEDSAVYLCASSLVQGDRHQPQHFGDGTRLSIL.

J is TRBJ2-7 and V is TRBV20-1; a possible D gene is TRBD2 (6 bases). This CDR3 has 12 amino acids. Germline CDR1 DFQATT, CDR2 SNEGSKA (reference sequence). In DNA form, the CDR3 reads TGCAGGCCCGGGAGTGAAGTATACGAGCAGTACTTC. It is translated as CRPGSEVYEQYF.